These T cell receptor beta chains were read from a single sample in a study of blood T cell repertoires in COVID-19. The method was immunoSEQ multiplex PCR; TCRdb's version includes in-frame clones alone and lacks a portion of them. This sample has 150,000 or so clones, with around 80% found just once. Sequenced: peripheral blood. The receptors stem from a human donor with acute or convalescent COVID-19. The donor label of this sample is uncertain. Each CDR3 is given with its conserved first and last residue. D genes are given only for firm matches. Size values are once, few and many counts, or a class for expanded clones, and some rows have none.

size,V,J,D,CDR3
NA,TRBV5-5,TRBJ2-7,TRBD1,CASTATGTEQYF
NA,TRBV29-1,TRBJ1-1,NA,CSVEGRDSTEAFF
NA,TRBV7-2,TRBJ2-3,TRBD2,CASSPGSGTSTDTQYF
NA,TRBV19,TRBJ2-5,NA,CASSSRPGLTETQYF
NA,TRBV10-3,TRBJ2-7,NA,CAITRGDGEQYF
NA,TRBV9,TRBJ1-1,NA,CASSPRVAIGTEAFF
NA,TRBV7-6,TRBJ1-1,NA,CASSSQDIGTEAFF
NA,TRBV10-3,TRBJ1-2,TRBD1,CAIRDREGDYGYTF
few,TRBV5-1,TRBJ1-6,TRBD1,CASSIRDRESSYNSPLHF
once,TRBV19,TRBJ1-4,TRBD1,CASSSPGQGEKLFF
NA,TRBV30,TRBJ2-7,NA,CAWMVAGKPSDEQYF
NA,TRBV6-6,TRBJ1-2,NA,CASTNEGATGGGYTF
NA,TRBV10-3,TRBJ1-4,TRBD1,CAISEDRGDEKLFF
NA,TRBV9,TRBJ2-1,TRBD1,CASSADRGSDEQFF
NA,TRBV10-3,TRBJ1-1,TRBD1,CAMADGVRRGTEAFF
NA,TRBV10-2,TRBJ1-2,TRBD1,CASSGQGFNYGYTF
NA,TRBV6-5,TRBJ2-7,NA,CAAGAGDPYEQYF
NA,TRBV6-5,TRBJ1-2,TRBD1,CASRETGGSGYTF
NA,TRBV18,TRBJ2-1,NA,CASSPLQGRNEQFF
NA,TRBV7-2,TRBJ2-5,NA,CASSLTGTQETQYF
few,TRBV5-6,TRBJ1-5,NA,CASSFRRGGHQPQHF
NA,TRBV6-2/TRBV6-3,TRBJ1-2,NA,CASSLTGNNYGYTF
NA,TRBV30,TRBJ1-6,NA,CAWSDDFNSPLHF
NA,TRBV15,TRBJ2-7,TRBD2,CATSRDMGGFYEQYF
NA,TRBV19,TRBJ1-3,NA,CASSKTVSGNTIYF
NA,TRBV5-6,TRBJ1-2,NA,CASSFGQVVFGYTF
NA,TRBV30,TRBJ2-7,NA,CAWSAGTEIYEQYF
NA,TRBV4-3,TRBJ1-4,TRBD1,CASSPRDRANEKLFF
NA,TRBV7-9,TRBJ1-1,NA,CASSVQGFNTEAFF
NA,TRBV18,TRBJ2-4,TRBD1,CASSPDRGRHIQYF
NA,TRBV11-1,TRBJ1-6,NA,CASSLRSYNSPLHF
NA,TRBV5-6,TRBJ1-3,NA,CASSLTGFDSGNTIYF
NA,TRBV30,TRBJ2-1,TRBD1,CAWISGQGYEQFF
once,TRBV11-2,TRBJ1-2,TRBD1,CASSLGAGGYGYTF
NA,TRBV2,TRBJ2-2,NA,CASRGARNTGELFF
NA,TRBV6-5,TRBJ2-7,NA,CASSLRVPLEEQYF
NA,TRBV27,TRBJ1-6,TRBD1,CASRRTGTNSPLHF